A single sample is the source of the 7 T cell receptor beta chains below, sequenced in a study of breast tumors, draining lymph nodes, adjacent tissues. TCRdb re-analysed the multiplex PCR reads in MiXCR, keeping a single row per CDR3 protein. The table lists approximately 22,000 distinct CDR3 sequences, about 64% of them singletons. Sequencing input: tumor-adjacent breast tissue. All receptors come from a female donor with breast cancer. Some clones in this sample may be carry-over from other donors' samples.

The rearrangement links TRBV20-1 to TRBJ2-7; no clear D. The germline V and J ends were trimmed by 6 bases and 5 bases, with 11 bases remaining between them. The CDR3 loop spans 11 amino acids. Germline V gene lookup returns CDR1 DFQATT and CDR2 SNEGSKA (reference sequence). This chain's CDR3 is CSAVSGDEQYF. The CDR3 DNA reads TGCAGTGCAGTGTCTGGCGACGAGCAGTACTTC.

The chain uses TRBV19 and TRBJ1-6; 9 bases match TRBD1. This CDR3 is 14 amino acids long. CDR1 is LNHDA, CDR2 SQIVND, per germline (reference sequence). J was trimmed by 10 bases and V by 5 bases; bases with no gene match: 6. The CDR3 protein is CASSSGTGRSPLHF. In nucleotides, the CDR3 is TGTGCCAGTAGTTCCGGGACAGGGAGATCACCCCTCCACTTT.

By share, this clonotype ranks as medium-sized. This sequence joins TRBV13 and TRBJ2-7; 7 positions match TRBD2. V trimming: 5 bases; J trimming: 6 bases; junction bases outside the gene matches: 13. The length of the CDR3 is 15 residues. Germline lookup yields CDR1 PRHDT and CDR2 FYEKMQ (reference sequence). The CDR3 sequence is CASSPQVSGFFEQYF. The DNA for the CDR3 is TGTGCCAGCAGCCCCCAAGTTAGCGGGTTTTTCGAGCAGTACTTC.

This clonotype rates as medium-sized. The genes are TRBV10-3 and TRBJ2-7; 7 bases are shared with TRBD2. The CDR3 length is 16 residues. The germline V gene has CDR1 ENHRY and CDR2 SYGVKD. V shed 2 bases and J 1 base; nucleotides not matched to a gene: 8. The DNA of the CDR3 is TGTGCCATCAGTGAGGGTCTAGCGGACTTATCCTACGAGCAGTACTTC. Amino acids: CAISEGLADLSYEQYF.

The CDR3 coding sequence is TGCGCCAGCAGCTTATCGTCGCAAGGCAGAAGTTCACCCCTCCACTTT. Its protein product is CASSLSSQGRSSPLHF. The chain combines TRBV5-1 with TRBJ1-6; the D is unclear. CDR3 length: 16 residues. The V gene's germline CDR1 is SGHRS and CDR2 YFSETQ. Trimming pared 2 bases from V and 9 bases from J, leaving 18 bases between.

The chain joins TRBV13 to TRBJ2-7; D is perhaps TRBD1 (6 bases). The V end lost 2 bases, the J end lost 3 bases, and 14 bases lay between the germline ends. The CDR3 contains 15 residues. Germline CDR1 PRHDT, CDR2 FYEKMQ (reference sequence). The chain's CDR3 is CASSLNPGQRYEQYF. Written as DNA, the CDR3 is TGTGCCAGCAGCTTAAATCCCGGACAGCGCTACGAGCAGTACTTC.

This clonotype is classed as large (0.1 to 1%). The chain is built from TRBV5-5 and TRBJ1-2, with TRBD1 matching 12 bases. The V segment lost 0 bases and the J segment 8 bases; nucleotides outside the gene matches: 8. Germline V lookup: CDR1 SGHKS, CDR2 YYEKEE (reference sequence). This CDR3 has 16 residues. Here the CDR3 DNA reads TGTGCCAGCAGCTTGGAATTTTTGGGACAGGGGGCAGGCTACACCTTC. Translated, it gives CASSLEFLGQGAGYTF.